This T cell receptor beta chain was recorded in a study of blood T cell repertoires in COVID-19. Study background: The cDNA or gDNA used as material had been derived from T cells, B-cell-depleted T cells, or PBMCs.

Participants were aged about 18 to 90 years, lived in around 22 US areas, and enrolled virtually. Germline V gene lookup returns CDR1 SGHRS and CDR2 YFSETQ. V trimming: 9 bases; J trimming: 0 bases; junction bases outside the gene matches: 3. This CDR3 contains 14 residues. Profiling relied on immunoSEQ multiplex PCR, and the TCRdb table lists in-frame clones only, not all of them. The sample lists 350,000 to 400,000 clones; approximately 92% were seen once. Sequencing used PBMCs or T cells enriched from blood (not recorded which). The sequence derives from a man younger than 35 who had recovered from COVID-19. The V call is TRBV5-1, the J call TRBJ2-1, with 10 positions matching TRBD2. Here the CDR3 DNA reads TGCGCCACCTCTAGCGGGAGCTCCTACAATGAGCAGTTCTTC. Protein product: CATSSGSSYNEQFF.